This T cell receptor (beta chain) was identified during a study of blood T cell repertoires in COVID-19. Study overall: Spain, Italy and the United States supplied samples that represented acute and convalescent COVID-19. PBMCs, B-cell-depleted T cells, or T cells were the source of the cDNA or gDNA that made up the material.

There are 15 residues in the CDR3. The germline V and J ends were trimmed by 4 bases and 0 bases, with 13 bases remaining between them. All enrollees were roughly 18 to 89 years old and from fewer than 25 US areas. Cohort 3 donors were reported recovered after two negative PCRs, clearance, or symptom resolution. TCRdb keeps only in-frame clones here, not all; method: immunoSEQ multiplex PCR. Of about 170,000 clones in the sample, around nine tenths were seen once. The sample taken for sequencing was PBMCs or T cells enriched from blood (not recorded which). V and J are TRBV23-1 and TRBJ2-7; D not certain. Being an ORF, TRBV23-1 has a function that is uncertain. The TCR sequence derives from a woman younger than 35 who had recovered from COVID-19. The CDR3 bases are TGCGCCAGCAGTCCCTACGCCCGCCGCTCCTACGAGCAGTACTTC. Translating gives CASSPYARRSYEQYF.